This T cell receptor (beta chain) came from a study of control samples from healthy donors and cancer patients. Here immunoSEQ multiplex PCR was the method, and the copy in TCRdb shows in-frame clones only, minus some. This repertoire shows around 80,000 clones, roughly 86% found once; its top ten account for around 5.8%. This CDR3 spans 13 amino acids. Trimming took 9 bases from V and 2 from J, leaving 12 bases between them. Germline lookup yields CDR1 KGHDR and CDR2 SFDVKD. The rearrangement joins TRBV24-1 to TRBJ1-2; possible D gene TRBD1, 6 bases. The sample comprised blood. The clonotype was recovered from a man aged 50 to 60 in good health. The CDR3 coding sequence is TGTGCCACCTTAGGGGGGTACAACTATGGCTACACCTTC. Its protein product is CATLGGYNYGYTF.